Sequencing of this T cell receptor (beta chain) was carried out in a study of cytomegalovirus exposure and HLA in healthy donors. Study results and limitations: Earlier results showed most TCR beta V segments being productive about 87% or about 30% of the time.

CDR1 is MNHEY and CDR2 is SMNVEV in the germline V gene (reference sequence). V lost 6 bases and J lost 5; bases outside the gene matches: 3. The CDR3 covers 12 residues. This clone has a single count. Its antigen remains unknown. The PCR had 60 Vbeta and 13 Jbeta primers. Assay: immunoSEQ multiplex PCR; the TCRdb copy retains only in-frame clones and omits some. In the table there are approximately 100,000 clones, 74% of which are singletons. The rearrangement uses TRBV27 and TRBJ2-7; 8 bases are shared with TRBD1. The material sequenced was PBMCs. The source of this sequence is a human donor in good health. DNA of the CDR3: TGTGCCAGCAGGCCAGGGGGCCACGAGCAGTACTTC. It codes for CASRPGGHEQYF.